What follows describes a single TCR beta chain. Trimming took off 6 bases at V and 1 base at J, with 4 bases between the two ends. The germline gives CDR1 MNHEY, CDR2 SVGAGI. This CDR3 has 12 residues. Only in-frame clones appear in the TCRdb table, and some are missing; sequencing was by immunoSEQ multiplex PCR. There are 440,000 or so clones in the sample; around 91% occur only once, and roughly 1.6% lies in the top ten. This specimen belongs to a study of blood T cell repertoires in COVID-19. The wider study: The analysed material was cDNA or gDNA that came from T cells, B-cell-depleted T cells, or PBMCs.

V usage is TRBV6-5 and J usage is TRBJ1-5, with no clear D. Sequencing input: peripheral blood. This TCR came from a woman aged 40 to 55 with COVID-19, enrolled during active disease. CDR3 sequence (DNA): TGTGCCAGCAGGGCCAGCAATCAGCCCCAGCATTTT. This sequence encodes CASRASNQPQHF.